This T cell receptor beta chain originates from a study of Graves' ophthalmopathy and Graves' hyperthyroidism. Whole-study results and caveats: At roughly 67% sensitivity and over 72% specificity, the model predicted progression of the ophthalmopathy.

As regards this clonotype: Antigen specificity is unknown.

Per the germline V gene, CDR1 is DFQATT and CDR2 is SNEGSKA (reference sequence). This CDR3 region has 13 residues. Trimming took 6 bases from V and 4 from J; bases not matched to a gene: 8. Exclusion covered patients with other autoimmune diseases or uncontrolled infections (as well as pregnancy or lactation). Investigators amplified TCR beta CDR3 regions from RNA transcripts. Second-round multiplex PCR came after a first-round RT-PCR that employed HTBI primers. TCRdb independently ran MiXCR on the multiplex PCR reads; one entry per CDR3 protein. Of some 39,000 distinct CDR3 sequences in the sample, roughly 52% were seen once.

Input material: peripheral blood. This receptor was identified in an adult woman with stable Graves' hyperthyroidism. The chain employs TRBV20-1 and TRBJ2-5, with 7 bases that match TRBD1. CDR3 sequence: CSALDRDGETQYF. The CDR3 nucleotides read TGCAGTGCCCTCGACAGGGACGGAGAGACCCAGTACTTC.